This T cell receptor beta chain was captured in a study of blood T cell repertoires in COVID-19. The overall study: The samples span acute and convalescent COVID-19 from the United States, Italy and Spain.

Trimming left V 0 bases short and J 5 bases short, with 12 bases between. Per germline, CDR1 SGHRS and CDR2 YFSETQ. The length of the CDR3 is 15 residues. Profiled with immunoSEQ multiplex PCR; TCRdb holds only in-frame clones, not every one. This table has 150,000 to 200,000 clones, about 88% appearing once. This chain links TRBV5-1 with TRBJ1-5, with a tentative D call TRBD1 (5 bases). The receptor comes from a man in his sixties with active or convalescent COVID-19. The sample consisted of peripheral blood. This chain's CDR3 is CASSLDLGPHQPQHF. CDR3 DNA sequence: TGCGCCAGCAGCTTGGACCTGGGGCCCCATCAGCCCCAGCATTTT.